This T cell receptor (beta chain) comes out of a study of spatial heterogeneity in lung cancer. Study conclusions and caveats: Intratumoral expanded alpha and beta TCR counts were found to track tumor mutation counts.

Germline V gene data show CDR1 as SGHNT and CDR2 as YYREEE (reference sequence). V lost 1 base, J lost 4 bases, and 9 bases lay in between. CDR3 length: 14 amino acids. This clonotype occurred many times. Antigen specificity is unknown. From the 5' RACE reads, TCRdb called clonotypes with MiXCR, one entry per CDR3 protein. The data contain approximately 5,000 distinct CDR3 sequences, 7% to 8.5% of them singletons. The time point: sample taken at primary tumor resection. A total of some 70 untreated early-stage non-small cell lung cancer patients served as donors. This TCR was recovered from a male donor with early-stage non-small cell lung cancer. The J gene is TRBJ2-1, the V gene TRBV5-4; D is unresolved. Here the sequenced sample was lung tumor tissue, taken at surgery. The CDR3 is CASSLSIRYNEQFF. CDR3 sequence (DNA): TGTGCCAGCAGCTTGAGTATCAGGTACAATGAGCAGTTCTTC.